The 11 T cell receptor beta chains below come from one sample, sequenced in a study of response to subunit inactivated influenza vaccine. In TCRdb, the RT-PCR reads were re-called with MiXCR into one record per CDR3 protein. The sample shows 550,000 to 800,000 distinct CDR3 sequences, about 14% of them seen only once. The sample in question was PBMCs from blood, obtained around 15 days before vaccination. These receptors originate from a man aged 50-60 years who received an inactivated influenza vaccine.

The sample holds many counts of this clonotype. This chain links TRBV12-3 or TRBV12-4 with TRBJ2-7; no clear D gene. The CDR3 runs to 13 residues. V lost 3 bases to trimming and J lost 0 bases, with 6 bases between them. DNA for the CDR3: TGTGCCAGCAGTTTTGAGAGCTCCTACGAGCAGTACTTC. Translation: CASSFESSYEQYF.

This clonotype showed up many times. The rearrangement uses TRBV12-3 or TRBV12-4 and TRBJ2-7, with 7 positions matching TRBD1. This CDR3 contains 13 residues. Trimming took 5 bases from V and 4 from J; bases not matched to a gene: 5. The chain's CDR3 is CASSVQGFYEQYF. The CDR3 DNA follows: TGTGCCAGCAGTGTACAGGGGTTTTACGAGCAGTACTTC.

CDR3 residues: CASSLTGGIDTGELFF. The CDR3, as DNA: TGCGCCAGCAGCTTGACCGGGGGAATCGACACCGGGGAGCTGTTTTTT. The V and J genes are TRBV5-1 and TRBJ2-2; a possible D gene is TRBD2 (6 bases). The CDR3 runs to 16 residues. V was shortened by 1 base and J by 3 bases, with 13 bases between the two germline ends. CDR1 SGHRS and CDR2 YFSETQ come from the germline V gene.

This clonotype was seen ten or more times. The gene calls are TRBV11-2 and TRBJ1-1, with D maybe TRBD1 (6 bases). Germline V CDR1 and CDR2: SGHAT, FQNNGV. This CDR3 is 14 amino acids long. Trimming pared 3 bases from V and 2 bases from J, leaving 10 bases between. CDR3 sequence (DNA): TGTGCCAGCAGCTTCGACAGGATTAACACTGAAGCTTTCTTT. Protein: CASSFDRINTEAFF.

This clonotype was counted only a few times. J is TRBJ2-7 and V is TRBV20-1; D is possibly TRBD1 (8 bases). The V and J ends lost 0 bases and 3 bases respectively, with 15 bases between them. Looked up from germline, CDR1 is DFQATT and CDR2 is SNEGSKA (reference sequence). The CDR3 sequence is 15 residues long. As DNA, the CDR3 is TGCAGTGCTAGAGATCACAGGGGGACTAACTACGAGCAGTACTTC. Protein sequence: CSARDHRGTNYEQYF.

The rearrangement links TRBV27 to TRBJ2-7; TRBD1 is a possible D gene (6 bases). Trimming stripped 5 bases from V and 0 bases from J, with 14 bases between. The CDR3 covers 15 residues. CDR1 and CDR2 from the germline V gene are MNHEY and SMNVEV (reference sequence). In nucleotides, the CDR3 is TGTGCCAGCAGTCGAAAGGGACACTTCTCCTACGAGCAGTACTTC. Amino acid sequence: CASSRKGHFSYEQYF.

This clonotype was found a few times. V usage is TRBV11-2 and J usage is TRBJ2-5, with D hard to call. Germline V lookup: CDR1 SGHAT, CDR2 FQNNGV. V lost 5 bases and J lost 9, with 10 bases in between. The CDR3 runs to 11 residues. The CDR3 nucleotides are TGTGCCAGCAGCCTGAAGGTTTCCCAGTACTTC. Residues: CASSLKVSQYF. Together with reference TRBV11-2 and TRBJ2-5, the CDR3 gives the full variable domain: EAGVAQSPRYKIIEKRQSVAFWCNPISGHATLYWYQQILGQGPKLLIQFQNNGVVDDSQLPKDRFSAERLKGVDSTLKIQPAKLEDSAVYLCASSLKVSQYFGPGTRLLVL.

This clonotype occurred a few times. The CDR3 coding sequence is TGTGCCAGCAAAATAACAGGGGGCTCAGGTCAGCCCCAGCATTTT. It translates to CASKITGGSGQPQHF. The gene calls are TRBV18 and TRBJ1-5; 9 nucleotides align to TRBD1. V lost 8 bases and J lost 6; bases outside the gene matches: 11. The CDR3 is 15 residues long. Germline V CDR1 and CDR2: KGHSH, LQKENI.

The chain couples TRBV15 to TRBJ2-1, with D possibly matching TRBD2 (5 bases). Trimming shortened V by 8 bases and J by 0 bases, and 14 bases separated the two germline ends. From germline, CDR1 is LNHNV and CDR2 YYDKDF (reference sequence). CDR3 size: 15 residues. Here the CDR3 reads CATEVGESSYNEQFF. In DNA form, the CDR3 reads TGTGCCACCGAGGTGGGAGAGAGCTCCTACAATGAGCAGTTCTTC.

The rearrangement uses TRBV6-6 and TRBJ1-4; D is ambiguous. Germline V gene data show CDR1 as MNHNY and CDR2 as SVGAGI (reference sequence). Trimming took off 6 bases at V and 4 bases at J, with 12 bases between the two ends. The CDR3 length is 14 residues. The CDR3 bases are TGTGCCAGCAGGTACGACCGGCATAATGAAAAACTGTTTTTT. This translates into CASRYDRHNEKLFF.

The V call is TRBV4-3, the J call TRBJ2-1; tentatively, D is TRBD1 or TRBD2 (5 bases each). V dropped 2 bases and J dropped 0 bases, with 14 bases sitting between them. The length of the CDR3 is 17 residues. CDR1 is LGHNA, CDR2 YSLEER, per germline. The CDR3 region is CASSQRGRDRSYNEQFF. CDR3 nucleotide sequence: TGCGCCAGCAGCCAACGAGGCCGGGACCGCTCCTACAATGAGCAGTTCTTC.